Described below is a single T cell receptor beta chain sequence and its context. Its target is unknown. The sample comes from a study of T cell responses to AZD1222 COVID-19 vaccine. Trimming took off 7 bases at V and 9 bases at J, with 25 bases between the two ends. Germline V gene data show CDR1 as LNHDA and CDR2 as SQIVND (reference sequence). This CDR3 has 16 residues. Study-wide results and limits: The donor group comprised mostly white British people and more females; the analysis possibly underestimated clonal diversity. Among AZD1222 vaccinees, only 5 to 7 were seropositive at baseline.

Assay: immunoSEQ multiplex PCR; the TCRdb copy retains only in-frame clones and omits some. The sample holds some 150,000 clones; 75% to 90% are singletons and the top ten take around 4.5%. This chain connects TRBV19 to TRBJ2-1, with D possibly matching TRBD2 (5 bases). The source material was peripheral blood, sampled 28 days after the second dose of the MenACWY control vaccine. This TCR derives from an adult who received the MenACWY meningococcal vaccine as a control. CDR3 nucleotide sequence: TGTGCCAGTACCAAAAGCCGGACTTATAGTTCTAGTGAGCAGTTCTTC. Translating it yields CASTKSRTYSSSEQFF. Full variable domain (remainder filled in from reference TRBV19 and TRBJ2-1): DGGITQSPKYLFRKEGQNVTLSCEQNLNHDAMYWYRQDPGQGLRLIYYSQIVNDFQKGDIAEGYSVSREKKESFPLTVTSAQKNPTAFYLCASTKSRTYSSSEQFFGPGTRLTVL.